The clone carrying this T cell receptor (beta chain) was recorded only once. The data belong to a study of shared clonotypes between healthy human individuals. The wider study: Every donor yielded three CD4 naive, three CD4 memory, two CD8 naive and one CD8 memory plate.

The table came from immunoSEQ multiplex PCR; TCRdb's copy has only in-frame clones and leaves some out. This sample has hundreds of thousands of clones, with around 72% found just once. CDR3 length equals 14 residues. The source is a woman aged 25 to 39 in good health. The sequenced material came from memory CD4+ T cells sorted from blood. Subset here: CD45RA-negative fraction. The chain joins TRBV21-1 to TRBJ1-5. TRBV21-1 is shown as a pseudogene. CDR3 protein: CASSKGGWNQPQHF. In DNA, the CDR3 is TGTGCCAGCAGCAAAGGGGGGTGGAATCAGCCCCAGCATTTT.